The 30 T cell receptor beta chains reported below all come from one sample, sequenced in a study of shared clonotypes between healthy human individuals. Produced via immunoSEQ multiplex PCR; TCRdb's table is partial and in-frame only. The table shows more than 2 million clones, with almost 96% occurring only once. The sequencing input was naive CD4+ T cells sorted from blood. The subset is: CD45RA+ positively selected. All receptors come from a young man in good health.

V usage is TRBV10-1 and J usage is TRBJ1-5; 11 bases map to TRBD1. In germline, CDR1 is WNHNN, CDR2 SYGVQD (reference sequence). Trimming removed 9 bases from V and 0 bases from J; junction bases left unmatched: 10. The CDR3 contains 17 residues. The CDR3 sequence is CARPFRDRGYSNQPQHF. The DNA of the CDR3 is TGCGCCAGGCCTTTCCGGGACAGGGGGTATAGCAATCAGCCCCAGCATTTT.

The gene calls are TRBV7-2 and TRBJ2-5; 8 bases are shared with TRBD2. In germline, CDR1 is SGHTA, CDR2 FQGNSA. V was pared by 8 bases and J by 2 bases, with 10 bases of the junction left unmatched. The CDR3 loop spans 15 amino acids. The CDR3 region is CASLAGSGPQETQYF. Here the CDR3 DNA reads TGTGCCAGCCTAGCGGGCTCAGGCCCGCAAGAGACCCAGTACTTC. Looking up the rest from reference TRBV7-2 and TRBJ2-5 gives the full variable domain: GAGVSQSPSNKVTEKGKDVELRCDPISGHTALYWYRQSLGQGLEFLIYFQGNSAPDKSGLPSDRFSAERTGGSVSTLTIQRTQQEDSAVYLCASLAGSGPQETQYFGPGTRLLVL.

The V and J genes are TRBV10-2 and TRBJ2-1, with D perhaps assigned TRBD1 or TRBD2 (6 bases each). CDR3 size: 19 residues. V was trimmed by 3 bases and J by 0 bases, leaving 21 bases between them. CDR1 is WSHSY and CDR2 is SAAADI in the germline V gene. CDR3 region: CASSEGYGGGTSSYNEQFF. The CDR3 DNA reads as TGCGCCAGCAGTGAAGGGTACGGCGGAGGGACAAGCTCCTACAATGAGCAGTTCTTC.

As DNA, the CDR3 is TGTGCCAGCAGCGAGTCACCCGTTAGCGGAGAGACCCAGTACTTC. Translation: CASSESPVSGETQYF. This chain joins TRBV9 and TRBJ2-5; D possibly corresponds to TRBD2 (6 bases). CDR1 and CDR2 (germline): SGDLS, YYNGEE. V was clipped by 3 bases and J by 4 bases, with 16 bases between them. This CDR3 spans 15 amino acids. The full variable domain, rest sourced from reference TRBV9 and TRBJ2-5, is DSGVTQTPKHLITATGQRVTLRCSPRSGDLSVYWYQQSLDQGLQFLIQYYNGEERAKGNILERFSAQQFPDLHSELNLSSLELGDSALYFCASSESPVSGETQYFGPGTRLLVL.

The chain joins TRBV5-1 to TRBJ1-6; D is possibly TRBD1 (6 bases). Per the germline V gene, CDR1 is SGHRS and CDR2 is YFSETQ. V was pared by 4 bases and J by 10 bases, with 15 bases between. CDR3 size: 14 residues. CDR3 region: CASSQGQTRSPLHF. The CDR3 bases are TGCGCCAGCAGCCAGGGACAAACCAGATCACCCCTCCACTTT.

Regarding this clone: The same CDR3 arises from other DNA sequences in this sample as well. V gene TRBV6-1 combines with J gene TRBJ2-5; 15 nucleotides match TRBD2. The CDR3 runs to 16 residues. V lost 3 bases and J lost 2; bases outside the gene matches: 1. CDR1 and CDR2 from the germline V gene are MNHNS and SASEGT. The CDR3 here is CASSDGLAGGQETQYF. CDR3 bases: TGTGCCAGCAGTGACGGACTAGCGGGAGGGCAAGAGACCCAGTACTTC.

This chain joins TRBV5-1 and TRBJ1-6; D might be TRBD1 (6 bases). Trimming stripped 4 bases from V and 4 bases from J, with 18 bases between. Germline V gene data show CDR1 as SGHRS and CDR2 as YFSETQ. There are 17 residues in the CDR3. Here the CDR3 reads CASSDWVRGDYNSPLHF. CDR3 DNA: TGCGCCAGCAGCGACTGGGTCAGGGGCGATTATAATTCACCCCTCCACTTT.

This clone was seen only a few times. The chain employs TRBV6-1 and TRBJ1-4; no firm D call. The CDR3 has 14 amino acids. Germline loops: CDR1 MNHNS, CDR2 SASEGT. V was pared by 6 bases and J by 7 bases, with 15 bases between. For the CDR3, the DNA is TGTGCCAGCAGGGAGACCCCCGGGCCTGAAAAACTGTTTTTT. It codes for CASRETPGPEKLFF.

The genes are TRBV6-1 and TRBJ1-3, with D unresolved. The germline V and J ends were trimmed by 4 bases and 7 bases, with 14 bases remaining between them. CDR1 and CDR2 from the germline V gene are MNHNS and SASEGT. The CDR3 is made up of 14 amino acids. The CDR3 nucleotides are TGTGCCAGCAGTGCAGAGCGTAGAGATAACACCATATATTTT. This codes for CASSAERRDNTIYF.

V and J are TRBV6-1 and TRBJ2-7; D is uncertain. The germline V gene has CDR1 MNHNS and CDR2 SASEGT. CDR3 size: 17 residues. V shed 3 bases and J shed 0 bases, with 18 bases lying between them. This CDR3 reads CASSDYPVWASSYEQYF. In DNA, the CDR3 is TGTGCCAGCAGTGATTATCCGGTCTGGGCGAGCTCCTACGAGCAGTACTTC.

This clone was counted once. The genes are TRBV7-2 and TRBJ2-7; 9 bases line up with TRBD1. J gave up 1 base and V 1 base, and 2 bases lay outside the gene matches. This CDR3 spans 15 amino acids. Germline V gene data show CDR1 as SGHTA and CDR2 as FQGNSA. The CDR3 spells CASSLVDRGSYEQYF. Written as DNA, the CDR3 is TGTGCCAGCAGCTTAGTGGACAGGGGTTCCTACGAGCAGTACTTC.

The genes are TRBV28 and TRBJ2-7, with 7 bases matching TRBD2. CDR1 and CDR2 (germline): MDHEN, SYDVKM. There are 14 residues in the CDR3. V was clipped by 5 bases and J by 2 bases; unmatched bases: 6. The CDR3 coding sequence is TGTGCCAGCAGTGGGGGGGGAAAAGCCTACGAGCAGTACTTC. As protein: CASSGGGKAYEQYF.

V gene TRBV5-1 combines with J gene TRBJ2-1, with a tentative D call TRBD2 (6 bases). Germline assignment: CDR1 SGHRS and CDR2 YFSETQ. The germline V and J ends were trimmed by 0 bases and 6 bases, with 13 bases remaining between them. This CDR3 contains 15 residues. CDR3 bases: TGCGCCAGCAGCTTGGGATTAGCGGAACCCAATGAGCAGTTCTTC. Its protein product is CASSLGLAEPNEQFF.

This clone was found once. This chain uses TRBV7-3 with TRBJ2-1, with no clear D. V was pared by 2 bases and J by 6 bases, with 8 bases between. The CDR3 spans 13 residues. The germline gives CDR1 SGHTA, CDR2 FQGTGA. CDR3 amino acids: CASSLYTGNEQFF. The CDR3 DNA reads TGTGCCAGCAGCTTATACACGGGCAATGAGCAGTTCTTC.

V is TRBV19 and J is TRBJ1-5; 8 nucleotides match TRBD1. The germline gives CDR1 LNHDA, CDR2 SQIVND (reference sequence). This CDR3 has 14 amino acids. With V trimmed by 5 bases and J by 5 bases, 5 bases remained unmatched. CDR3 sequence: CASSQQGGHQPQHF. In nucleotides, the CDR3 is TGTGCCAGTAGTCAACAGGGGGGACATCAGCCCCAGCATTTT.

The CDR3 nucleotides read TGTGCCATCAGTGTGGGCCCCCTAGAAGATACGCAGTATTTT. Its protein is CAISVGPLEDTQYF. The chain joins TRBV10-3 to TRBJ2-3; D is unclear. The germline V gene encodes CDR1 ENHRY and CDR2 SYGVKD. V was pared by 4 bases and J by 5 bases, with 13 bases between. The length of the CDR3 is 14 residues.

The genes are TRBV7-9 and TRBJ2-1, with 8 bases matching TRBD2. The germline CDR1 and CDR2 sequences are SEHNR and FQNEAQ (reference sequence). Trimming took 4 bases from V and 2 from J; bases not matched to a gene: 4. The CDR3 sequence is 15 residues long. In DNA, the CDR3 is TGTGCCAGCAGCTGGGATAGCGGGACCTACAATGAGCAGTTCTTC. Translated, it gives CASSWDSGTYNEQFF.

The V call is TRBV28, the J call TRBJ2-2, with TRBD1 matching over 9 bases. Trimming at V came to 5 bases and at J to 2 bases, leaving 6 bases not matched to a gene. The CDR3 covers 16 residues. Per germline, CDR1 MDHEN and CDR2 SYDVKM. This chain's CDR3 is CASSLGTGRNTGELFF. DNA for the CDR3: TGTGCCAGCAGTCTCGGGACAGGGAGAAACACCGGGGAGCTGTTTTTT.

This chain joins TRBV28 and TRBJ1-5, with a weak D call TRBD1 (6 bases). Germline lookup yields CDR1 MDHEN and CDR2 SYDVKM. The CDR3 totals 14 residues. Trimming cost V 6 bases and J 6 bases, with 15 bases left between them. The CDR3, as DNA: TGTGCCAGCAGCAGGGGAGGTACGAGTCAGCCCCAGCATTTT. Encoded protein: CASSRGGTSQPQHF. Full variable domain (outside the CDR3, taken from reference TRBV28 and TRBJ1-5): DVKVTQSSRYLVKRTGEKVFLECVQDMDHENMFWYRQDPGLGLRLIYFSYDVKMKEKGDIPEGYSVSREKKERFSLILESASTNQTSMYLCASSRGGTSQPQHFGDGTRLSIL.

The V gene is TRBV6-1, the J gene TRBJ2-2; D might be TRBD1 or TRBD2, each matching 5 bases. V was clipped by 11 bases and J by 5 bases, with 15 bases between them. The germline gives CDR1 MNHNS, CDR2 SASEGT. The length of the CDR3 is 13 residues. CDR3 DNA: TGTGCCGGGGCGAAGCGGCGGACCGGGGAGCTGTTTTTT. Amino acids: CAGAKRRTGELFF.

The chain combines TRBV5-4 with TRBJ2-1, with 8 bases identical to TRBD1. The CDR3 spans 15 residues. Germline CDR1 SGHNT, CDR2 YYREEE (reference sequence). The V and J ends lost 2 bases and 0 bases, in that order; junction bases with no gene match: 1. CDR3 sequence reads: CASSFGQGSYNEQFF. As DNA, the CDR3 is TGTGCCAGCAGCTTTGGACAGGGCTCCTACAATGAGCAGTTCTTC.

This chain joins TRBV20-1 and TRBJ2-7; D is undetermined. This CDR3 is built from 11 residues. Looked up from germline, CDR1 is DFQATT and CDR2 is SNEGSKA (reference sequence). Trimming took off 6 bases at V and 3 bases at J, with 9 bases between the two ends. The CDR3 nucleotides read TGCAGTGCACCCGACGGCTACGAGCAGTACTTC. Residues: CSAPDGYEQYF.

This clone was seen a handful of times. The V gene is TRBV2, the J gene TRBJ1-1, with D perhaps TRBD1 (6 bases). This CDR3 has 13 amino acids. V was trimmed by 9 bases and J by 0 bases, leaving 11 bases between them. Germline values: CDR1 SNHLY, CDR2 FYNNEI. The CDR3 sequence: CARHRDLNTEAFF. The CDR3 nucleotides read TGTGCCAGACACAGGGATCTGAACACTGAAGCTTTCTTT.

V and J are TRBV18 and TRBJ2-4, with D uncertain. The CDR3 runs to 15 residues. The germline CDR1 and CDR2 sequences are KGHSH and LQKENI. The V and J ends lost 3 bases and 1 base respectively, with 10 bases between them. The CDR3 bases are TGTGCCAGCTCACCGCCTGAGGTTGCCAAAAACATTCAGTACTTC. This gives the protein CASSPPEVAKNIQYF.

This clone was counted once. The chain combines TRBV7-9 with TRBJ1-5, with D possibly matching TRBD1 (6 bases). Germline V gene lookup returns CDR1 SEHNR and CDR2 FQNEAQ (reference sequence). V lost 8 bases to trimming and J lost 3 bases, with 14 bases between them. The CDR3 totals 14 residues. CDR3 region: CASGLGGPNQPQHF. The CDR3 DNA follows: TGTGCCAGCGGCCTTGGGGGGCCCAATCAGCCCCAGCATTTT.

In the case of this clone: Other nucleotide sequences from this sample produce the same CDR3. This chain uses TRBV11-2 with TRBJ2-7; 7 bases fit TRBD1. This CDR3 contains 14 residues. V was clipped by 0 bases and J by 3 bases; unmatched bases: 2. Germline-derived CDR1 and CDR2 are SGHAT and FQNNGV. CDR3 region: CASSLEGGSYEQYF. DNA of the CDR3: TGTGCCAGCAGCTTAGAAGGGGGCAGCTACGAGCAGTACTTC.

The chain has TRBV27 and TRBJ2-2, with D possibly TRBD1 on 6 matching bases. Germline values: CDR1 MNHEY, CDR2 SMNVEV (reference sequence). CDR3 length equals 15 residues. Trimming removed 5 bases from V and 0 bases from J, with 10 bases in between. The CDR3 coding sequence is TGTGCCAGCAGTCCAAGGGACACGAACACCGGGGAGCTGTTTTTT. It encodes CASSPRDTNTGELFF.

The chain has TRBV10-3 and TRBJ2-1; 12 bases fit TRBD2. Trimming took 8 bases from V and 8 from J; bases not matched to a gene: 4. The germline V gene has CDR1 ENHRY and CDR2 SYGVKD. This CDR3 is built from 13 residues. The DNA of the CDR3 is TGTGCCATCCGGACTAGCGGGGTCCATGAGCAGTTCTTC. Residues: CAIRTSGVHEQFF.

The CDR3 here is CAWSQGSLAGTYEQYF. CDR3 sequence (DNA): TGTGCCTGGTCCCAGGGTTCCCTAGCGGGTACCTACGAGCAGTACTTC. The chain carries TRBV30 and TRBJ2-7, with 8 bases identical to TRBD2. CDR1 and CDR2 from the germline V gene are GTSNPN and SVGIG (reference sequence). J was trimmed by 2 bases and V by 5 bases; bases with no gene match: 14. This CDR3 region has 16 residues. The variable domain in full, completed from reference TRBV30 and TRBJ2-7, reads SQTIHQWPATLVQPVGSPLSLECTVEGTSNPNLYWYRQAAGRGLQLLFYSVGIGQISSEVPQNLSASRPQDRQFILSSKKLLLSDSGFYLCAWSQGSLAGTYEQYFGPGTRLTVT.

CDR3 DNA sequence: TGTGCCAGCAGTTTACTTAGCGGGCGCTCCACAGATACGCAGTATTTT. Translated, it gives CASSLLSGRSTDTQYF. The chain carries TRBV25-1 and TRBJ2-3; 7 bases line up with TRBD2. The CDR3 has 16 amino acids. J lost 2 bases, V lost 5 bases, and 10 bases had no gene match. Germline assignment: CDR1 MGHDK and CDR2 SYGVNS.